This T cell receptor (beta chain) was documented in a study of CD8+ T cells in alopecia areata. The authors extracted RNA and reverse transcribed it into cDNA as the sequencing template. Profiled with immunoSEQ multiplex PCR; TCRdb holds only in-frame clones, not every one. In the table there are 150,000 to 190,000 clones, around half of which are singletons. CDR3 length: 8 amino acids. In germline, CDR1 is MGHDK, CDR2 SYGVNS. Study-level results: Patients displayed less clarity in TCR sharing than mice, a finding possibly related to HLA.

In its sample, this clone was seen a few times. What it binds is unknown. The sample carries other DNA sequences with the same CDR3. The researchers isolated CD4+ and CD8+ T cells from PBMCs by sorting. The V call is TRBV25-1, the J call TRBJ2-7; D uncertain. The receptor's source is a human donor with alopecia areata. Here the sequenced sample was CD8+ T cells sorted from blood, taken at week 0. CDR3 in amino acids: CAVGEQYF. The DNA for the CDR3 is TGTGCTGTAGGGGAGCAGTACTTC.